This passage covers 8 T cell receptor beta chains from one sample sequenced in a study of blood T cell repertoires in COVID-19. Assay: immunoSEQ multiplex PCR; the TCRdb copy retains only in-frame clones and omits some. This sample has approximately 300,000 clones; just under 90% occur once, and the top ten carry about 6%. Material: peripheral blood. These receptors originate from a woman between 45 and 65 years old with COVID-19, enrolled during active disease.

The chain joins TRBV3-1 (or the pseudogene TRBV3-2) to TRBJ1-2, with a tentative D call TRBD1 (5 bases). The CDR3 runs 15 residues. From germline, CDR1 is LGHDT and CDR2 YNNKEL (reference sequence). V was cut by 1 base and J by 0 bases, with 9 bases left in between. For the CDR3, the DNA is TGTGCCAGCAGCCAAGTGCAGGGCTCTAACTATGGCTACACCTTC. Protein: CASSQVQGSNYGYTF.

The V call is TRBV6-2 or TRBV6-3, the J call TRBJ2-7; a possible D gene is TRBD1 (6 bases). CDR3 length: 15 amino acids. Trimming left V 0 bases short and J 0 bases short, with 9 bases between. Germline V lookup: CDR1 MNHEY, CDR2 SVGEGT. Here the CDR3 reads CASSYSGTLSYEQYF. CDR3 DNA: TGTGCCAGCAGTTACTCGGGGACACTCTCCTACGAGCAGTACTTC.

This clone showed up just a few times. Other nucleotide sequences from this sample produce the same CDR3. This chain uses TRBV18 with TRBJ1-2; TRBD1 agrees at 7 bases. The CDR3 runs 16 residues. CDR1 is KGHSH, CDR2 LQKENI, per germline. V trimming: 4 bases; J trimming: 3 bases; junction bases outside the gene matches: 11. The DNA for the CDR3 is TGTGCCAGCTCACGCGTGTTGGGACAGAATGACTATGGCTACACCTTC. Translated, it gives CASSRVLGQNDYGYTF.

This sequence joins TRBV30 and TRBJ2-7; D may be TRBD2 (5 bases). Per germline, CDR1 GTSNPN and CDR2 SVGIG (reference sequence). Trimming pared 6 bases from V and 3 bases from J, leaving 12 bases between. The CDR3 totals 12 residues. The CDR3 region is CACGRVNYEQYF. DNA for the CDR3: TGTGCCTGTGGGCGGGTCAACTACGAGCAGTACTTC.

This sequence joins TRBV9 and TRBJ1-3, with 10 bases fitting TRBD1. Germline CDR1 SGDLS, CDR2 YYNGEE. This CDR3 has 18 residues. Trimming removed 0 bases from V and 2 bases from J; junction bases left unmatched: 8. CDR3 protein: CASSVDGTGVLTGNTIYF. CDR3 DNA: TGTGCCAGCAGCGTAGACGGGACAGGGGTATTAACTGGAAACACCATATATTTT.

The chain employs TRBV3-1 (or the pseudogene TRBV3-2) and TRBJ2-1; a weak D match, TRBD2 (6 bases). CDR3 length: 16 residues. V was trimmed by 4 bases and J by 0 bases, leaving 13 bases between them. Germline V CDR1 and CDR2: LGHDT, YNNKEL (reference sequence). The CDR3 DNA follows: TGTGCCAGCAGCCCTGAAGCGGGTAACTCCTACAATGAGCAGTTCTTC. The encoded protein is CASSPEAGNSYNEQFF.

The chain employs TRBV29-1 and TRBJ2-7, with D perhaps TRBD1 (6 bases). The germline gives CDR1 SQVTM, CDR2 ANQGSEA. Trimming removed 5 bases at V and 2 bases at J, with 10 bases between. CDR3 size: 12 residues. The CDR3 region is CSVRDITYEQYF. Written as DNA, the CDR3 is TGCAGCGTTCGGGACATAACCTACGAGCAGTACTTC.

This sequence joins TRBV4-3 and TRBJ2-1; 8 positions agree with TRBD2. V shed 1 base and J 5 bases; nucleotides not matched to a gene: 10. From germline, CDR1 is LGHNA and CDR2 YSLEER. The CDR3 covers 17 residues. This CDR3 reads CASSQVRGGRINNEQFF. In DNA form, the CDR3 reads TGCGCCAGCAGCCAAGTTAGGGGCGGGAGGATCAACAATGAGCAGTTCTTC.